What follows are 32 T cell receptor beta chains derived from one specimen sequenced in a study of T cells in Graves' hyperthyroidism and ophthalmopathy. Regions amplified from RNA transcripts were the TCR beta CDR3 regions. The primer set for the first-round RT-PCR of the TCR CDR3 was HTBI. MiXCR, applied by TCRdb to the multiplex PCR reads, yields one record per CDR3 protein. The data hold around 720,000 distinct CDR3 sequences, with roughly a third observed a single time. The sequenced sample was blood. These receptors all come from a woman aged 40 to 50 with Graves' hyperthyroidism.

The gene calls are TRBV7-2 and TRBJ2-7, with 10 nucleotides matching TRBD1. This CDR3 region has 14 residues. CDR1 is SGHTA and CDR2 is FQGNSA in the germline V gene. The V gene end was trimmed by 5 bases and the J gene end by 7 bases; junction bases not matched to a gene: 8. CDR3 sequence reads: CASSSGQGVYEQYF. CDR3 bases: TGTGCCAGCAGCAGTGGACAGGGGGTCTATGAGCAGTACTTC.

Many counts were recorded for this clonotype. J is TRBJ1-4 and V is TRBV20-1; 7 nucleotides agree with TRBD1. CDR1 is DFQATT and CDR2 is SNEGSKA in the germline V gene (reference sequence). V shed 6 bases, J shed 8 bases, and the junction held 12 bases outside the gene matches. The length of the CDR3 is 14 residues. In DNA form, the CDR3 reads TGCAGTGCACAGACGGAGGGGGCTGGGGAAAAACTGTTTTTT. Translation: CSAQTEGAGEKLFF.

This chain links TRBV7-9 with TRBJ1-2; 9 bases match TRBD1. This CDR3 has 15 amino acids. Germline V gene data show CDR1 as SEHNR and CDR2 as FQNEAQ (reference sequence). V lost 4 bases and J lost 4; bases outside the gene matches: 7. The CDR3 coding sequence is TGTGCCAGCAGCTCACCACAGGGGGCGGGCTATGGCTACACCTTC. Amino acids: CASSSPQGAGYGYTF.

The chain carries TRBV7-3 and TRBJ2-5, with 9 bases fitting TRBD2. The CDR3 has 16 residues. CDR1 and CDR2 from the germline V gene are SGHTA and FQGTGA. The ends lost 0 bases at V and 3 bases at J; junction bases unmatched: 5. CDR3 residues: CASSLTPLAGKETQYF. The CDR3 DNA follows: TGTGCCAGCAGCTTAACCCCCCTAGCGGGGAAAGAGACCCAGTACTTC.

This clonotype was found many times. CDR3 nucleotide sequence: TGTGCCAGCTTTCCCCAAAGACAGAGACTAAATTCACCCCTCCACTTT. It translates to CASFPQRQRLNSPLHF. This chain uses TRBV25-1 with TRBJ1-6; D perhaps matches TRBD1 (5 bases). The CDR3 loop spans 16 amino acids. The V end lost 8 bases, the J end lost 7 bases, and 21 bases lay between the germline ends. Germline V gives CDR1 MGHDK, CDR2 SYGVNS.

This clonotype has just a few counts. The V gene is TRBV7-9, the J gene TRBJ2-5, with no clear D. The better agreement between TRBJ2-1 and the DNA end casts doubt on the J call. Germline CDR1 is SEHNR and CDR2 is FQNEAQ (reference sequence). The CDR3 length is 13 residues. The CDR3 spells CASSLVERWEQFF. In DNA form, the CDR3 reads TGTGCCAGCAGCTTAGTAGAGCGCTGGGAGCAGTTCTTC.

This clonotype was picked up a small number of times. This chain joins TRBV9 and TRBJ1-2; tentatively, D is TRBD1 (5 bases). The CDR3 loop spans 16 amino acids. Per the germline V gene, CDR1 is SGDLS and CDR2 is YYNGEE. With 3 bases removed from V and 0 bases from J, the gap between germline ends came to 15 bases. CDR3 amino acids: CASSEGREPANYGYTF. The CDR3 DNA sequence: TGTGCCAGCAGCGAAGGCAGGGAACCAGCTAACTATGGCTACACCTTC.

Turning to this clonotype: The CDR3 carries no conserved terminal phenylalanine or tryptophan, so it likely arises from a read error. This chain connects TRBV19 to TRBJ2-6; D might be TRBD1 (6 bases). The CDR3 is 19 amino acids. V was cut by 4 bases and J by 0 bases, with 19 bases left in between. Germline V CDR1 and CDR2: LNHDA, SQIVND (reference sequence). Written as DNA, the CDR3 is TGTGCCAGTAGTACGTCAGGGTTGGGACACACCTCTGGGGCCAACGTCCTGACTCCA. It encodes CASSTSGLGHTSGANVLTP.

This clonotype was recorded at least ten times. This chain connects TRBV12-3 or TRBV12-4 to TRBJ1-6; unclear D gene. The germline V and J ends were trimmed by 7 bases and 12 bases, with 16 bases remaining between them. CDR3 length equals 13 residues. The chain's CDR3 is CASTHGGSGPLHF. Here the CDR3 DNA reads TGTGCCAGCACCCATGGCGGCTCGGGACCCCTCCACTTT.

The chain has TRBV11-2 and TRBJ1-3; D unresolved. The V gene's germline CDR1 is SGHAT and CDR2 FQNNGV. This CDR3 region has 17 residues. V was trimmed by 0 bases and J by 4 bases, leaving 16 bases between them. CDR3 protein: CASSLDVEGGPGNTIYF. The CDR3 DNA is TGTGCCAGCAGCTTAGACGTTGAGGGAGGCCCAGGAAACACCATATATTTT.

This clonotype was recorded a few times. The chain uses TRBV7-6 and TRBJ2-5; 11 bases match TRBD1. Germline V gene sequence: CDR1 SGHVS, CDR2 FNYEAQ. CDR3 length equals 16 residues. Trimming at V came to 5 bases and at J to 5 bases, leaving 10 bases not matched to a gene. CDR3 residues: CASSPGQGALRETQYF. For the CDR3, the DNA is TGTGCCAGCAGCCCTGGACAGGGGGCGTTAAGGGAGACCCAGTACTTC.

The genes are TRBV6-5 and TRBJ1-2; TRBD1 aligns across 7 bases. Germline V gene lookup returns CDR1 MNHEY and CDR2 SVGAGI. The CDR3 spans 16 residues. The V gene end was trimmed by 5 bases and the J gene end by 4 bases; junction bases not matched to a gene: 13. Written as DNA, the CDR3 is TGTGCCAGCAGTCAATACCGGGACAGCCAACCCTATGGCTACACCTTC. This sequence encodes CASSQYRDSQPYGYTF.

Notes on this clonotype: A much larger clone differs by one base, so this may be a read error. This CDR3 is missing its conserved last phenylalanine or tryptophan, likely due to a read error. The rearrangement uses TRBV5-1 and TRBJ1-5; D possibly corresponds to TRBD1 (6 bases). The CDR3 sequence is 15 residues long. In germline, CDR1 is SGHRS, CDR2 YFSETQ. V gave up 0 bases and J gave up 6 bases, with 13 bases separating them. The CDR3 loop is CASSLGSGEGQPQHS. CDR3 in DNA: TGCGCCAGCAGCTTGGGGTCAGGGGAGGGTCAGCCCCAGCATTCT.

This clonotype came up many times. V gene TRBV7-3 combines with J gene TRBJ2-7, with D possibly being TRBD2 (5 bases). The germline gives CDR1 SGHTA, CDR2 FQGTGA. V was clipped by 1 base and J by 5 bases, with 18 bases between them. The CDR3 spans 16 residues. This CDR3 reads CASSLRSRLWGDEQYF. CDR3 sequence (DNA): TGTGCCAGCAGCTTAAGGTCCAGATTGTGGGGAGACGAGCAGTACTTC.

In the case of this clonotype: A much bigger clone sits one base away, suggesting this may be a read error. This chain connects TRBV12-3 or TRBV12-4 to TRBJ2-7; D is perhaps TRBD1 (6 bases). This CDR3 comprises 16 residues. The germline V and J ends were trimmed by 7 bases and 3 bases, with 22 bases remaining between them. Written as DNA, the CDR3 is TGTGCCAGCAATTCACCGACATCGGGACACGGCTACGAGCAGTACTTC. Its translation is CASNSPTSGHGYEQYF.

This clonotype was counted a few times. CDR3 sequence reads: CASSQEGAYEQYF. The CDR3 nucleotides read TGTGCCAGCAGCCAGGAGGGGGCCTACGAGCAGTACTTC. V gene TRBV3-1 combines with J gene TRBJ2-7; possibly TRBD1 or TRBD2 for D (6 bases each). Germline loops: CDR1 LGHDT, CDR2 YNNKEL (reference sequence). Trimming stripped 3 bases from V and 2 bases from J, with 8 bases between. The CDR3 loop spans 13 amino acids.

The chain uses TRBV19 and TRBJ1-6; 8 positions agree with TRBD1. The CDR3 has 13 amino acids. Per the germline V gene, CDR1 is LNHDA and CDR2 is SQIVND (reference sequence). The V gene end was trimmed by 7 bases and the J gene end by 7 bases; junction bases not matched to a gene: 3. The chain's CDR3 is CASTDRENSPLHF. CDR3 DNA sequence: TGTGCCAGTACGGACAGGGAGAATTCACCCCTCCACTTT.

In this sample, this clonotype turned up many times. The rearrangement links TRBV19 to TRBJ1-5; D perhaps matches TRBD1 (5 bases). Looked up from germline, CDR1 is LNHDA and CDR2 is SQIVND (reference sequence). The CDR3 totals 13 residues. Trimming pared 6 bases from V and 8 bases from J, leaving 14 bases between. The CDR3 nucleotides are TGTGCCAGTAGGGGACCGCGGAGGGAGCCCCAGCATTTT. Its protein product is CASRGPRREPQHF.

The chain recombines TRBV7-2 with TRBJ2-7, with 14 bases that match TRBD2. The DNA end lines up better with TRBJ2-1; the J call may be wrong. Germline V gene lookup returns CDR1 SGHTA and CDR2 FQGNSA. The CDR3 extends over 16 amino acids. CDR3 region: CASSSRGGLAGGEQFF. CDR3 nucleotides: TGTGCCAGCAGCTCCCGGGGAGGACTAGCGGGAGGTGAGCAGTTCTTC.

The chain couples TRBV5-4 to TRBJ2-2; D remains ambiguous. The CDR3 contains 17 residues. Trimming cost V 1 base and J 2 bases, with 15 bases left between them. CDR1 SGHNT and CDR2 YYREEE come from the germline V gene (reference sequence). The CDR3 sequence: CASSLLGNHPNTGELFF. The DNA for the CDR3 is TGTGCCAGCAGCTTGTTGGGCAATCATCCTAACACCGGGGAGCTGTTTTTT.

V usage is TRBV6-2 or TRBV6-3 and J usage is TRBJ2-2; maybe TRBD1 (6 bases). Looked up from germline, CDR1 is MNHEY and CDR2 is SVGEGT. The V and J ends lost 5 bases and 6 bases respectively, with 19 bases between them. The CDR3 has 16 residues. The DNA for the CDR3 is TGTGCCAGCAGTCCAGGGGAATACGGAGTCCCCGGGGAGCTGTTTTTT. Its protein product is CASSPGEYGVPGELFF.

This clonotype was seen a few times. The chain's CDR3 is CASSQDRSIANYGYTF. In DNA, the CDR3 is TGCGCCAGCAGCCAAGATCGGAGTATAGCTAACTATGGCTACACCTTC. The chain joins TRBV4-3 to TRBJ1-2; D gene uncertain. The germline V and J ends were trimmed by 0 bases and 0 bases, with 11 bases remaining between them. CDR1 and CDR2 (germline): LGHNA, YSLEER. The CDR3 loop spans 16 amino acids.

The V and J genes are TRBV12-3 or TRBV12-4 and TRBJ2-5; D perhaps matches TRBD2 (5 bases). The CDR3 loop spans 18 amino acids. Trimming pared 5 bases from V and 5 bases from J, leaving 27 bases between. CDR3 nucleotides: TGTGCCAGCAGTACCCTAGGCCGTCGCGGACCTTCGGGGGAGACCCAGTACTTC. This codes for CASSTLGRRGPSGETQYF.

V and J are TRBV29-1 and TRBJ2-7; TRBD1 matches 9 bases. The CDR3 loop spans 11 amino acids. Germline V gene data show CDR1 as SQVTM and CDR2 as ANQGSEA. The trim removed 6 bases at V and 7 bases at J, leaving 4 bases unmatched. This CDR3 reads CSVGGTGEQYF. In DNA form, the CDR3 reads TGCAGCGTGGGTGGGACAGGGGAGCAGTACTTC.

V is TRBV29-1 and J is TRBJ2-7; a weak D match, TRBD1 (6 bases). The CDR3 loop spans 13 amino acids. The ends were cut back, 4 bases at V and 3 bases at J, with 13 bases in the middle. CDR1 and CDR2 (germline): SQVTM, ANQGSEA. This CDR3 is CSVVDGQHYEQYF. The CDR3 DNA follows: TGCAGCGTTGTAGATGGACAGCACTACGAGCAGTACTTC.

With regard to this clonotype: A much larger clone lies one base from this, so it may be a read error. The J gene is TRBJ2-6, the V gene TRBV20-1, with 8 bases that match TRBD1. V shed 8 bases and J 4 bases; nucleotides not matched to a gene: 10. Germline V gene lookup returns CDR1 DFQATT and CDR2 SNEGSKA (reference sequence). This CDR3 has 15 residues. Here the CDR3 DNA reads TGCAGTACCCCGAAGGCAGGGGGCGGGGCCAACGTCCTGACTTTC. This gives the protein CSTPKAGGGANVLTF.

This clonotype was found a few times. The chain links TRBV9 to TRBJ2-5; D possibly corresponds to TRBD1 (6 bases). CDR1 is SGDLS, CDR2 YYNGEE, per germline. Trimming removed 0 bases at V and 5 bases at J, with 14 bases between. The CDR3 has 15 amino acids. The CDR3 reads CASSVDMGALETQYF. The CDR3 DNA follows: TGTGCCAGCAGCGTAGATATGGGGGCGCTTGAGACCCAGTACTTC.

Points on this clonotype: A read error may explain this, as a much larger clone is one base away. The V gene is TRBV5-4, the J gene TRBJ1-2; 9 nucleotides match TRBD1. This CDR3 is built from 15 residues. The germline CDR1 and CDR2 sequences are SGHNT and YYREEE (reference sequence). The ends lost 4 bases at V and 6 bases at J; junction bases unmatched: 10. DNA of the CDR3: TGTGCCAGCAGCCTGGGACAGGGACAATGGCATGGCTACACCTTC. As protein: CASSLGQGQWHGYTF.

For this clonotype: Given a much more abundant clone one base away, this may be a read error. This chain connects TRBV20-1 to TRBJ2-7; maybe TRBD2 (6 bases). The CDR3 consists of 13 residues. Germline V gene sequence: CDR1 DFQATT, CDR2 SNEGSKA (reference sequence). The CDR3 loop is CSAPSESGGEQCF. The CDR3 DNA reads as TGCAGTGCGCCATCCGAGTCTGGAGGGGAGCAGTGCTTC.

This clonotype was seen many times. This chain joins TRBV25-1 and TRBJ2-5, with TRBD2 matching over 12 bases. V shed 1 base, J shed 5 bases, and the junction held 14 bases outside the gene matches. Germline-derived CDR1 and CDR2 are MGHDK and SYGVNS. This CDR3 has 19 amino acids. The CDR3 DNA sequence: TGTGCCAGCAGTGAATTATACCTAGCGGGAGGGCCTTGGCTCGAGACCCAGTACTTC. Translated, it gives CASSELYLAGGPWLETQYF.

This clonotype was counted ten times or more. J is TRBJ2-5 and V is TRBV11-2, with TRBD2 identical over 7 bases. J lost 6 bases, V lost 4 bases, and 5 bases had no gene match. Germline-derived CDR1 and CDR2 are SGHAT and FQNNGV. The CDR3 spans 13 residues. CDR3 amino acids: CASSSGLRKTQYF. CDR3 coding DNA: TGTGCCAGCAGCTCGGGACTAAGGAAGACCCAGTACTTC.

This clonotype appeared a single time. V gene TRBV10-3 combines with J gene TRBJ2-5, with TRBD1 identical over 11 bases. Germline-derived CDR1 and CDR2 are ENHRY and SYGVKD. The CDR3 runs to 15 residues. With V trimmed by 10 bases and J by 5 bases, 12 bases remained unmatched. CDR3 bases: TGTGCCACCCCTAGGGGGGACAGGGGGTTGGAGACCCAGTACTTC. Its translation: CATPRGDRGLETQYF.